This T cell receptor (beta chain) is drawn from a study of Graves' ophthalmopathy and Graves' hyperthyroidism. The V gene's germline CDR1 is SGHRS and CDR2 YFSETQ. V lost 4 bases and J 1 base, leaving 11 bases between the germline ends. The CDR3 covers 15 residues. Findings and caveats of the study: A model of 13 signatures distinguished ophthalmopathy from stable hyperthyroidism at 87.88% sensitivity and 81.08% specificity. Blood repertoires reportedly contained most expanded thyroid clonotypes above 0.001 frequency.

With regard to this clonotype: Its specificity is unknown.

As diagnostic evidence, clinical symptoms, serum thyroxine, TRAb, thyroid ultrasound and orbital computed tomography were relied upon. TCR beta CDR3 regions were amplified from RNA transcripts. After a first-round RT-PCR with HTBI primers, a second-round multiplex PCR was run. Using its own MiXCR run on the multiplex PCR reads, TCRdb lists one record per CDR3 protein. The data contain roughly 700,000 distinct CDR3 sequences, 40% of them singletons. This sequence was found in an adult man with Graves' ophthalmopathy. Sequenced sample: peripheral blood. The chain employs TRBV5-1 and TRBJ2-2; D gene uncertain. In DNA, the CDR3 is TGCGCCAGCAGCCTCGACACGGTGAACACCGGGGAGCTGTTTTTT. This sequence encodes CASSLDTVNTGELFF.